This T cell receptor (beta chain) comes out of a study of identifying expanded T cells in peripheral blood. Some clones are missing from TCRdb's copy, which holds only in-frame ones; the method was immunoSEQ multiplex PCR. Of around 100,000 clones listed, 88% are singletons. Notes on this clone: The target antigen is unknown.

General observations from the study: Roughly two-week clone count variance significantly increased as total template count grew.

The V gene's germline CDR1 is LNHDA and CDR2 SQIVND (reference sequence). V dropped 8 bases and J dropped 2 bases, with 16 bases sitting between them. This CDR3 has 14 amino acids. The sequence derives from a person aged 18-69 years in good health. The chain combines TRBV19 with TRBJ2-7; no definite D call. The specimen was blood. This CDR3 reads CASAPGAGPYEQYF. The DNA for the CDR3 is TGTGCCAGTGCCCCGGGCGCCGGCCCCTACGAGCAGTACTTC. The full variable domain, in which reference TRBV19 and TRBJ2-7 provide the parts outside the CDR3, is DGGITQSPKYLFRKEGQNVTLSCEQNLNHDAMYWYRQDPGQGLRLIYYSQIVNDFQKGDIAEGYSVSREKKESFPLTVTSAQKNPTAFYLCASAPGAGPYEQYFGPGTRLTVT.